The TCR beta chain described here comes from a study of human T cells and chemical hapten exposure. This CDR3 has 12 residues. Germline CDR1 and CDR2: LGHDT and YNNKEL (reference sequence). Time point given: patch test 1, 2 weeks after DPC sensitization. Stated treatment: therapeutic diphenylcyclopropenone sensitization with weekly scalp DPC. Comment on this clonotype: Its antigen is unknown. One end of the junction does not line up with germline, which may come from a read error.

General observations from the study: TCRs exceeding 1 in 1000 frequency stayed unchanged with DPC sensitization.

Separate cDNA molecules received unique molecular identifiers, which the library attached to them. TCRdb called the RACE reads again in MiXCR, with one record for every CDR3 protein. Altogether tens of thousands of distinct CDR3 sequences are present, about 12% being singletons, with the ten largest covering 3.5%. This clonotype was sampled from a woman aged 60 to 75 with alopecia areata. Some clones in this sample may be carry-over from other donors' samples. This chain uses TRBV3-1 with TRBJ2-1; D ambiguous. The source was whole blood, collected in connection with sensitization to the hapten diphenylcyclopropenone (DPC). CDR3 loop: CASSQLKAHPDF. CDR3 DNA sequence: TGTGCCAGCAGCCAACTTAAGGCCCACCCCGATTTC.